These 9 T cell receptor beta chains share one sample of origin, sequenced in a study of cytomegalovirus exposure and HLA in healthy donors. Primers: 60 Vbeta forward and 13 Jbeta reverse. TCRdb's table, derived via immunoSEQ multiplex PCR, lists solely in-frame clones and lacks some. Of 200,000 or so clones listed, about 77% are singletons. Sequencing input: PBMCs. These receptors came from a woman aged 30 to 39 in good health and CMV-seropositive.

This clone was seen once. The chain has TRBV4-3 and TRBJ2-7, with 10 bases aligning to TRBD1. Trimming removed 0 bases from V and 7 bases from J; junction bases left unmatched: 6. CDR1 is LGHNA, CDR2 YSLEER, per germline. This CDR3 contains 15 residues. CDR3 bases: TGCGCCAGCAGCCAAGATCGACAGGGGGCGGGGGAGCAGTACTTC. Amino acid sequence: CASSQDRQGAGEQYF.

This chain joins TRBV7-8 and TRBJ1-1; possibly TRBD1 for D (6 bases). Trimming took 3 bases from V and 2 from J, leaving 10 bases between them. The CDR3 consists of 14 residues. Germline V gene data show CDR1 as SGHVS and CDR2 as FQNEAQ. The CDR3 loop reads CASSFWTANTEAFF. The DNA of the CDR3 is TGTGCCAGCAGCTTTTGGACAGCTAACACTGAAGCTTTCTTT.

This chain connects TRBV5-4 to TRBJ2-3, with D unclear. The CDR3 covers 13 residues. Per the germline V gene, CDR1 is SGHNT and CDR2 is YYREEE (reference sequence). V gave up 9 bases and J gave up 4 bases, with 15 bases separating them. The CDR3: CATAGLPADTQYF. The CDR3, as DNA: TGTGCCACAGCTGGGCTCCCGGCAGATACGCAGTATTTT.

CDR3 nucleotide sequence: TGTGCCAGCAGTTTGGCGCAGGGAGGCACTGAAGCTTTCTTT. This translates into CASSLAQGGTEAFF. The V and J genes are TRBV2 and TRBJ1-1, with D possibly being TRBD1 (5 bases). From germline, CDR1 is SNHLY and CDR2 FYNNEI. Trimming pared 5 bases from V and 4 bases from J, leaving 14 bases between. The CDR3 contains 14 residues.

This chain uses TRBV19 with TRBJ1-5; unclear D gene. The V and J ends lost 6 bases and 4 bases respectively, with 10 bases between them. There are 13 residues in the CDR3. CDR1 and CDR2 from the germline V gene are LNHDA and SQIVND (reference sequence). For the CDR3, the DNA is TGTGCCAGTAGCTATTCAGGAAATCAGCCCCAGCATTTT. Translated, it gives CASSYSGNQPQHF.

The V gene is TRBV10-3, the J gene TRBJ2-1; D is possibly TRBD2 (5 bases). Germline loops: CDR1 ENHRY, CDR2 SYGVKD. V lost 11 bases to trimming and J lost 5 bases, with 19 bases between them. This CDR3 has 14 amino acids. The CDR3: CALRAQRLDNEQFF. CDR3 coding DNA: TGTGCCTTAAGGGCCCAGCGGCTAGACAATGAGCAGTTCTTC.

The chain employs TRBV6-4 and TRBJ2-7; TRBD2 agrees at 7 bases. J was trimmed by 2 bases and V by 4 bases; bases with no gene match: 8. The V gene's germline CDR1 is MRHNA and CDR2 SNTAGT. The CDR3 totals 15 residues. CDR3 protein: CASSANRGGTYEQYF. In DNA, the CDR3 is TGTGCCAGCAGTGCCAATCGCGGGGGAACCTACGAGCAGTACTTC.

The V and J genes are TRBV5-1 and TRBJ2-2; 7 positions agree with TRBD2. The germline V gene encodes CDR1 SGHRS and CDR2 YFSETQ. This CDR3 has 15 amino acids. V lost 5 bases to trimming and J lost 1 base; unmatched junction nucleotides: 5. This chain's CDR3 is CASSDSSGNTGELFF. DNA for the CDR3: TGCGCCAGCAGTGATTCTAGCGGGAACACCGGGGAGCTGTTTTTT.

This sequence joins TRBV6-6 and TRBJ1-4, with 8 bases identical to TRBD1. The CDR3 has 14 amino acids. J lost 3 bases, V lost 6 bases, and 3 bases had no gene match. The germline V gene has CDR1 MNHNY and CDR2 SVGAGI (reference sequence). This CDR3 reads CASSWTGSNEKLFF. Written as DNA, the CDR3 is TGTGCCAGCAGCTGGACAGGGTCTAATGAAAAACTGTTTTTT.